These 25 T cell receptor beta chains originate from one sample sequenced in a study of cytomegalovirus exposure and HLA in healthy donors. PCR amplification relied on 60 Vbeta primers (plus 13 Jbeta primers). Only in-frame clones appear in the TCRdb table, and some are missing; sequencing was by immunoSEQ multiplex PCR. The sample shows over 70,000 clones, roughly 78% of them seen only once. Sequencing was carried out using PBMCs. The receptors shown here come from a male donor in good health and CMV-seropositive.

This rearrangement joins TRBV6-4 to TRBJ2-1; 8 positions agree with TRBD2. CDR1 is MRHNA, CDR2 SNTAGT, per germline. The CDR3 spans 14 residues. V was pared by 5 bases and J by 8 bases, with 8 bases of the junction left unmatched. Here the CDR3 DNA reads TGTGCCAGCAGTCGAGAGTACGGGAGGGATGAGCAGTTCTTC. It encodes CASSREYGRDEQFF.

This chain links TRBV6-4 with TRBJ2-3; 11 positions agree with TRBD2. The CDR3 runs to 16 residues. The V segment lost 4 bases and the J segment 3 bases; nucleotides outside the gene matches: 6. Germline lookup yields CDR1 MRHNA and CDR2 SNTAGT. DNA for the CDR3: TGTGCCAGCAGTGGAGGGACTAGCGGTGGGACAGATACGCAGTATTTT. It encodes CASSGGTSGGTDTQYF.

The genes are TRBV5-6 and TRBJ1-5; 10 bases map to TRBD1. The V and J ends lost 0 bases and 5 bases, in that order; junction bases with no gene match: 2. The CDR3 length is 15 residues. Germline loops: CDR1 SGHDT, CDR2 YYEEEE. CDR3 nucleotide sequence: TGTGCCAGCAGCTTGGGACAGGGGGCGTATCAGCCCCAGCATTTT. This translates into CASSLGQGAYQPQHF.

A note on this clone: This same CDR3 is encoded by further DNA sequences in the sample. The chain recombines TRBV5-4 with TRBJ2-7; the match to TRBD2 covers 13 bases. Germline-derived CDR1 and CDR2 are SGHNT and YYREEE (reference sequence). V dropped 4 bases and J dropped 2; count of bases not matched to a gene: 3. CDR3 length equals 15 residues. The CDR3 bases are TGTGCCAGCAGCCCCGGACTAGCGGGGGCCTACGAGCAGTACTTC. Encoded protein: CASSPGLAGAYEQYF.

CDR3 sequence: CASSSRDFWGETQYF. As DNA, the CDR3 is TGTGCCAGCAGTTCCCGGGACTTTTGGGGAGAGACCCAGTACTTC. The genes are TRBV6-6 and TRBJ2-5, with D possibly matching TRBD2 (6 bases). Germline lookup yields CDR1 MNHNY and CDR2 SVGAGI (reference sequence). This CDR3 has 15 amino acids. The V end lost 4 bases, the J end lost 4 bases, and 16 bases lay between the germline ends.

A few counts support this clone. The genes are TRBV7-9 and TRBJ1-1, with 9 positions matching TRBD1. CDR3 size: 15 residues. Per germline, CDR1 SEHNR and CDR2 FQNEAQ (reference sequence). The trim removed 3 bases at V and 2 bases at J, leaving 4 bases unmatched. The chain's CDR3 is CASSLDRGGNTEAFF. The CDR3 DNA sequence: TGTGCCAGCAGCTTGGACAGGGGCGGTAACACTGAAGCTTTCTTT.

The V call is TRBV6-1, the J call TRBJ2-7; TRBD2 agrees at 9 bases. Germline CDR1 MNHNS, CDR2 SASEGT. Unmatched junction bases numbered 0, after V lost 0 bases and J lost 3 bases. CDR3 length equals 14 residues. The CDR3 sequence is CASSEAAGGYEQYF. The CDR3 DNA sequence: TGTGCCAGCAGTGAAGCAGCGGGAGGCTACGAGCAGTACTTC.

The genes are TRBV13 and TRBJ2-1, with D possibly TRBD2 on 5 matching bases. This CDR3 is built from 14 residues. The V gene's germline CDR1 is PRHDT and CDR2 FYEKMQ (reference sequence). Between the trimmed V and J ends, which lost 2 bases and 7 bases, there was a span of 12 bases. CDR3 in amino acids: CASSLLRKRNEQFF. CDR3 coding DNA: TGTGCCAGCAGCTTACTTCGAAAGCGGAATGAGCAGTTCTTC.

The gene calls are TRBV2 and TRBJ2-5; D may be TRBD2 (5 bases). Looked up from germline, CDR1 is SNHLY and CDR2 is FYNNEI. This CDR3 contains 10 residues. V lost 10 bases and J lost 8, with 11 bases in between. Written as DNA, the CDR3 is TGTGCCACCAAACTAGACACCCAGTACTTC. Protein product: CATKLDTQYF.

The sample holds a few counts of this clone. This chain joins TRBV4-3 and TRBJ2-7; 9 bases agree with TRBD2. This CDR3 spans 15 amino acids. Trimming took 0 bases from V and 3 from J; bases not matched to a gene: 3. Germline CDR1 LGHNA, CDR2 YSLEER. In DNA, the CDR3 is TGCGCCAGCAGCCAAGATTCTAGCGGGATCTACGAGCAGTACTTC. It yields the protein CASSQDSSGIYEQYF.

This clone came up once. This chain uses TRBV18 with TRBJ2-2, with D possibly TRBD1 on 7 matching bases. Trimming stripped 3 bases from V and 6 bases from J, with 14 bases between. Per the germline V gene, CDR1 is KGHSH and CDR2 is LQKENI. The CDR3 has 15 residues. The CDR3 loop is CASSPRQGGAGELFF. The CDR3 DNA reads TGTGCCAGCTCACCGAGGCAGGGGGGAGCCGGGGAGCTGTTTTTT.

The rearrangement links TRBV7-3 to TRBJ2-3; a weak D match, TRBD1 (6 bases). In germline, CDR1 is SGHTA, CDR2 FQGTGA. This CDR3 contains 14 residues. The V and J ends lost 3 bases and 6 bases respectively, with 13 bases between them. CDR3 nucleotides: TGTGCCAGCAGCTTGGGCAGGGGCTCTGATACGCAGTATTTT. This sequence encodes CASSLGRGSDTQYF.

The chain carries TRBV9 and TRBJ1-3; D not certain. The length of the CDR3 is 11 residues. The V gene lost 7 bases and the J gene lost 1 base, with 3 bases spanning the gap. CDR1 is SGDLS and CDR2 is YYNGEE in the germline V gene. The CDR3 coding sequence is TGTGCCAGCCAATCTGGAAACACCATATATTTT. Translated: CASQSGNTIYF.

This chain links TRBV4-1 with TRBJ2-7, with 9 bases aligning to TRBD1. The CDR3 has 14 amino acids. The germline CDR1 and CDR2 sequences are MGHRA and YSYEKL. V lost 1 base and J lost 9; bases outside the gene matches: 7. CDR3 nucleotide sequence: TGCGCCAGCAGCCAAGGGACAGGGGAGGACTGGCAGTACTTC. Amino acids: CASSQGTGEDWQYF.

CDR3 nucleotide sequence: TGTGCCAGCAGCGTAATCGGTAGGGGAAATGAGCAGTTCTTC. Protein: CASSVIGRGNEQFF. The gene calls are TRBV9 and TRBJ2-1; a weak D match, TRBD1 (5 bases). Germline lookup yields CDR1 SGDLS and CDR2 YYNGEE. The CDR3 loop spans 14 amino acids. V was clipped by 1 base and J by 7 bases, with 12 bases between them.

This chain uses TRBV4-3 with TRBJ2-3; 8 bases map to TRBD2. The germline V gene encodes CDR1 LGHNA and CDR2 YSLEER. The CDR3 extends over 16 amino acids. V lost 0 bases and J lost 4; bases outside the gene matches: 6. The CDR3 here is CASSQDLAGGADTQYF. The CDR3 DNA reads TGCGCCAGCAGCCAAGATCTGGCGGGAGGAGCAGATACGCAGTATTTT.

The rearrangement uses TRBV19 and TRBJ1-1, with 8 bases that match TRBD1. With V trimmed by 6 bases and J by 4 bases, 4 bases remained unmatched. The CDR3 is made up of 13 amino acids. CDR1 is LNHDA, CDR2 SQIVND, per germline (reference sequence). The CDR3 DNA reads as TGTGCCAGTAGGCAGGGGGCTGGCACTGAAGCTTTCTTT. Its protein is CASRQGAGTEAFF.

This sequence joins TRBV5-6 and TRBJ1-4; tentative D call: TRBD1 (6 bases). From germline, CDR1 is SGHDT and CDR2 YYEEEE. The CDR3 totals 14 residues. Trimming shortened V by 0 bases and J by 10 bases, and 13 bases separated the two germline ends. CDR3 sequence: CASSLVAGEGKLFF. The CDR3 coding sequence is TGTGCCAGCAGCTTGGTGGCAGGGGAAGGAAAACTGTTTTTT. Based on the CDR3 plus reference TRBV5-6 and TRBJ1-4, the full variable domain is DAGVTQSPTHLIKTRGQQVTLRCSPKSGHDTVSWYQQALGQGPQFIFQYYEEEERQRGNFPDRFSGHQFPNYSSELNVNALLLGDSALYLCASSLVAGEGKLFFGSGTQLSVL.

Only a few counts were recorded for this clone. The chain employs TRBV5-1 and TRBJ1-4; 10 bases line up with TRBD1. The CDR3 runs to 16 residues. The trim removed 0 bases at V and 8 bases at J, leaving 7 bases unmatched. Germline V CDR1 and CDR2: SGHRS, YFSETQ. CDR3 sequence reads: CASSLGFGTGVEKLFF. The CDR3, as DNA: TGCGCCAGCAGCTTGGGTTTCGGGACAGGGGTAGAAAAACTGTTTTTT.

Written as DNA, the CDR3 is TGTGCCAGCAGTTACTGGGGACAGAGCACAGATACGCAGTATTTT. Translation: CASSYWGQSTDTQYF. The chain employs TRBV6-6 and TRBJ2-3; TRBD1 matches 7 bases. Trimming cost V 1 base and J 0 bases; bases outside gene matches: 1. This CDR3 is 15 amino acids long. Per germline, CDR1 MNHNY and CDR2 SVGAGI (reference sequence).

The chain has TRBV7-3 and TRBJ2-1; weak D call: TRBD1 (5 bases). There are 16 residues in the CDR3. CDR1 is SGHTA, CDR2 FQGTGA, per germline. With 0 bases removed from V and 5 bases from J, the gap between germline ends came to 14 bases. CDR3 sequence: CASSLTYGEGDNEQFF. Here the CDR3 DNA reads TGTGCCAGCAGCTTAACCTATGGAGAAGGGGACAATGAGCAGTTCTTC.

J is TRBJ2-1 and V is TRBV27; 7 bases fit TRBD1. The CDR3 runs to 15 residues. V lost 4 bases to trimming and J lost 2 bases; unmatched junction nucleotides: 5. Germline CDR1 is MNHEY and CDR2 is SMNVEV (reference sequence). The CDR3 DNA follows: TGTGCCAGCAGTTCCGGACAGGTTCCCTACAATGAGCAGTTCTTC. This gives the protein CASSSGQVPYNEQFF.

The chain is built from TRBV9 and TRBJ2-1, with 11 nucleotides matching TRBD2. Germline loops: CDR1 SGDLS, CDR2 YYNGEE. This CDR3 is built from 17 residues. With 0 bases clipped from V and 3 bases from J, the junction kept 5 bases outside the gene matches. The CDR3 sequence is CASSVEGTSGNYNEQFF. As DNA, the CDR3 is TGTGCCAGCAGCGTAGAAGGGACTAGCGGTAACTACAATGAGCAGTTCTTC.

This chain uses TRBV4-1 with TRBJ2-5, with unresolved D. The CDR3 covers 9 residues. Deletions cut 2 bases from V and 13 bases from J, with 5 bases between. In germline, CDR1 is MGHRA, CDR2 YSYEKL. The CDR3 DNA reads TGCGCCAGCAGCCAAACCAGGTACTTC. Protein product: CASSQTRYF.

This clone was seen a single time. The rearrangement uses TRBV27 and TRBJ2-1; perhaps TRBD2 as D (6 bases). CDR1 and CDR2 from the germline V gene are MNHEY and SMNVEV (reference sequence). The CDR3 is 13 amino acids. V was trimmed by 6 bases and J by 2 bases, leaving 8 bases between them. Here the CDR3 DNA reads TGTGCCAGCAGCAAGCGGGCCTACAATGAGCAGTTCTTC. Translated, it gives CASSKRAYNEQFF.